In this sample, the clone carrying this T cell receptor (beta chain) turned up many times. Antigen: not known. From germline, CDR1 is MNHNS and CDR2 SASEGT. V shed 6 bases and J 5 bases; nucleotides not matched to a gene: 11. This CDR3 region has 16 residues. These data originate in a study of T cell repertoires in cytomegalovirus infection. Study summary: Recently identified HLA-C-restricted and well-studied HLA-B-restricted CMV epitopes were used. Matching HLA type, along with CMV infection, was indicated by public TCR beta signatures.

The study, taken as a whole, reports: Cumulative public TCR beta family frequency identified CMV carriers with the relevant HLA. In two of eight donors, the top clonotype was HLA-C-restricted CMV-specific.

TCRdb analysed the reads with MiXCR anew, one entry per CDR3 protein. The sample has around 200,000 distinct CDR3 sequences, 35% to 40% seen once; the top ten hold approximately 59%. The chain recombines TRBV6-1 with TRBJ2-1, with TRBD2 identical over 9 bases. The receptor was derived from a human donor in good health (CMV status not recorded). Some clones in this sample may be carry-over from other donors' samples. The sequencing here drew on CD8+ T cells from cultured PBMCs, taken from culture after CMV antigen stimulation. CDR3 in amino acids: CASRRSLAGDNNEQFF. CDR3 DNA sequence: TGTGCCAGCAGGAGGTCCTTAGCGGGAGACAACAATGAGCAGTTCTTC.